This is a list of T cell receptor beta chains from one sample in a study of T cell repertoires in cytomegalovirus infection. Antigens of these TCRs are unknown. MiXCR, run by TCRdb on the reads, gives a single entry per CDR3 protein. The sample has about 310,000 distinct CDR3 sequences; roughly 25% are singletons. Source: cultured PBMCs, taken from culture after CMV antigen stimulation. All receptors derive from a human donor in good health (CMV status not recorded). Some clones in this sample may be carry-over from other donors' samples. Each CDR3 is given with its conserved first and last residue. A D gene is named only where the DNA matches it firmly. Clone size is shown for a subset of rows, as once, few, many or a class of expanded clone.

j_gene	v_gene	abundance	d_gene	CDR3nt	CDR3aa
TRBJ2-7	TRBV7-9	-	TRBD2	TGTGCCAGCAGCTCGGCTAGCGGGAGGAGGTACGAGCAGTACTTC	CASSSASGRRYEQYF
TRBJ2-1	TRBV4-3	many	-	TGCGCCAGCAGCCAAGATTACCGGCAGTACAATGAGCAGTTCTTC	CASSQDYRQYNEQFF
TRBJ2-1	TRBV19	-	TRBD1	TGTGCCAGTAGTATAGGGACAGGGGCGGGAGTAGATGAGCAGTTCTTC	CASSIGTGAGVDEQFF
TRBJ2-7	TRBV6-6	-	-	TGTGCCAGCAGGGGGGGAACCCCCTACGAGCAGTACTTC	CASRGGTPYEQYF
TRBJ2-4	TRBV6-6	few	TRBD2	TGTGCCAGCAGTTACATGGGCGGGAGGGACATTCAGTACTTC	CASSYMGGRDIQYF
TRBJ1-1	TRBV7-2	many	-	TGTGCCAGCAGCTCACACGAGGCGGGCACTGAAGCTTTCTTT	CASSSHEAGTEAFF
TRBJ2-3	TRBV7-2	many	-	TGTGCCAGCAGCCCTTTAGGGGGCACAGATACGCAGTATTTT	CASSPLGGTDTQYF
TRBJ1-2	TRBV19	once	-	TGTGCCAGTAGTATCATCCACCTCACAGGGACGGGCGGCTACACCTTC	CASSIIHLTGTGGYTF
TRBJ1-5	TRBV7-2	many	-	TGTGCCAGCAGCCCAGACCGGGGGCGTCAGCCCCAGCATTTT	CASSPDRGRQPQHF
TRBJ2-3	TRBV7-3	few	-	TGTGCCAGCAGCTTATGGGGGCTACAGGCGGATACGCAGTATTTT	CASSLWGLQADTQYF
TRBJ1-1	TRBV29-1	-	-	TGCAGCGTAGGATGGGCAGGAATGAACACTGAAGCTTTCTTT	CSVGWAGMNTEAFF
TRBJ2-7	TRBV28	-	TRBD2	TGTGCCATTACGACTAGCGGGACTTCTTCCTACGAGCAGTACTTC	CAITTSGTSSYEQYF
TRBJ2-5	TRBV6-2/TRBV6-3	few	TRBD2	TGTGCCAGCAGTCGATCGACAGCGGGAGGGCCAGGGGAGACCCAGTACTTC	CASSRSTAGGPGETQYF
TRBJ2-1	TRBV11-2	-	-	TGTGCCAGCAGCAGGGGAGGCAAAGACAATGAGCAGTTCTTC	CASSRGGKDNEQFF
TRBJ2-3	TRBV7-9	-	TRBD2	TGTGCCAGCAGCCCCGAGGCTAGCGGGAACACAGATACGCAGTATTTT	CASSPEASGNTDTQYF
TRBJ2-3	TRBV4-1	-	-	TGCGCCAGCAGCCAAGTCACATCAGGGGAGGATACGCAGTATTTT	CASSQVTSGEDTQYF
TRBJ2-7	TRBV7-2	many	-	TGTGCCAGCAGCTTAGCCCGGGGTCCCTACGAGCAGTACTTC	CASSLARGPYEQYF
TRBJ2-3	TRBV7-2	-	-	TGTGCCAGCAGCTTAGAGAGGCAAGATACGCAGTATTTT	CASSLERQDTQYF
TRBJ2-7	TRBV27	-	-	TGTGCCAGCAGTTCGTTCCGGGGAAAAGGGGACCCCGCGCAGTACTTC	CASSSFRGKGDPAQYF
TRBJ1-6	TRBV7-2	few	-	TGTGCCAGTGGACTCCTCTTGGGCTCCTATAATTCACCCCTCCACTTT	CASGLLLGSYNSPLHF
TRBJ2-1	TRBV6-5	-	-	TGTGCCAGCATCGCGAGGGCCGGCTACAATGAGCAGTTCTTC	CASIARAGYNEQFF
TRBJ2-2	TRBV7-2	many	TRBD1	TGTGCCAGCAGCGCAAGGACAGGAAACACCGGGGAGCTGTTTTTT	CASSARTGNTGELFF
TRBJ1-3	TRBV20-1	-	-	TGCAGTGCTAGATACCCCTCGGGAGGAAACACCATATATTTT	CSARYPSGGNTIYF
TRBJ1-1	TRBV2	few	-	TGTGCCAGCAGGGGGCGGGCTGAAGCTTTCTTT	CASRGRAEAFF
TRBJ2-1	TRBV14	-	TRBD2	TGTGCCAGCAGCCCACCCCTAGCGGGAGCCTACAATGAGCAGTTCTTC	CASSPPLAGAYNEQFF
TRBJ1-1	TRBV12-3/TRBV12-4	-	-	TGTGCCAGCAGTTTGGTCGAAGTGAACACTGAAGCTTTCTTT	CASSLVEVNTEAFF
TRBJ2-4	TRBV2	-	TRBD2	TGTGCCAGCCAGGAATCGGGGGGATTTCAGTACTTC	CASQESGGFQYF
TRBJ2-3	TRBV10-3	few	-	TGTGCCATCACCGGGACTCCGGGGGTCACAGATACGCAGTATTTT	CAITGTPGVTDTQYF
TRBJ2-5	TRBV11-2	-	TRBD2	TGTGCCAGCAGCTTAGTATCGGCGGGAGTCAGGGAGACCCAGTACTTC	CASSLVSAGVRETQYF
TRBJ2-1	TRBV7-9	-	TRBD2	TGTGCCAGCAGCGCTAGCGGGACTCATGAGCAGTTCTTC	CASSASGTHEQFF
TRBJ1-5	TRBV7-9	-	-	TGTGCCAGCAGCTTAGACATGGGCCAGGGGCTTCGCAATCAGCCCCAGCATTTT	CASSLDMGQGLRNQPQHF
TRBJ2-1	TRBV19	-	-	TGTGCCAGTAGTATGAACGGGGGAGCGCTTGAGCAGTTCTTC	CASSMNGGALEQFF
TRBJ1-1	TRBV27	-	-	TGTGCCAGCAGCTTGATTGGGGGGCCCGAAGCTTTCTTT	CASSLIGGPEAFF
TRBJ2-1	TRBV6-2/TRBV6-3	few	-	TGTGCCAGCAGTTCAAGAAGCGACAATGAGCAGTTCTTC	CASSSRSDNEQFF
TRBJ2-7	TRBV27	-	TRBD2	TGTGCCAGCAGTGGTGAGGTGGGGACTAGTTTCCACGAGCAGTACTTC	CASSGEVGTSFHEQYF
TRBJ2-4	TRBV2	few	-	TGTGCCAGCAACCCAGGGAAGTTCATACACTTC	CASNPGKFIHF
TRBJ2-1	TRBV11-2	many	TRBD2	TGTGCCAGCAGCCCAGAGGCTAGCGGGAGCAATGAGCAGTTCTTC	CASSPEASGSNEQFF
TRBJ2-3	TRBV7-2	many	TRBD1	TGTGCCAGCAGCTTAGCGATGAACCGGGACAGTGATACGCAGTATTTT	CASSLAMNRDSDTQYF
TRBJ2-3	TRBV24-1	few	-	TGTGCCACCAGTGAAACGGACAGCATGGAGGGCTCTAGCACAGATACGCAGTATTTT	CATSETDSMEGSSTDTQYF
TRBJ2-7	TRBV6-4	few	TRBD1	TGTGCCAGCAGTCCTACCCCGACAGGGGTCTACGAGCAGTACTTC	CASSPTPTGVYEQYF
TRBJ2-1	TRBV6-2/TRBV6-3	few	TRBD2	TGTGCCACCCGACTAGCGGGAGTCTACAATGAGCAGTTCTTC	CATRLAGVYNEQFF
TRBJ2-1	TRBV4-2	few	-	TGTGCCAGCAGCCAAGATCCAGCGGGCCTCTCCTACAATGAGCAGTTCTTC	CASSQDPAGLSYNEQFF
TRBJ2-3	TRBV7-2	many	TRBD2	TGTGCCAGCAGCTTAAGGGGGACTAGCGGGAGGGGGGCAGATACGCAGTATTTT	CASSLRGTSGRGADTQYF
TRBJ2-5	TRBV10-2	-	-	TGCGCCAGCAGTGCCCGGGAGCAGGAGACCCAGCACTTC	CASSAREQETQHF
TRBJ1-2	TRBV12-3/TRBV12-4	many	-	TGTGCCAGCAGTTATTTGGCAGGGGCTGGCTACACCTTC	CASSYLAGAGYTF
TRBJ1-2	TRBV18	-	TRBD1	TGTGCCAGCTCACTCCGGGACAGGTGGCGCGGCTACACCTTC	CASSLRDRWRGYTF
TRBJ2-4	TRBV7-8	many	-	TGTGCCAGCAGCTTATACAGGCCATCGGACATTCAGTACTTC	CASSLYRPSDIQYF
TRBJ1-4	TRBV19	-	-	TGTGCCAGTAGTACAGCCGGACGGGCAACTAATGAAAAACTGTTTTTT	CASSTAGRATNEKLFF
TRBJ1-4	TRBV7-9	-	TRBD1	TGTGCCAGCAGCTTAGTGAGGACAGGGGCCGAAAAACTGTTTTTT	CASSLVRTGAEKLFF
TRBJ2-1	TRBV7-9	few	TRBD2	TGTGCCAGCAGCTCCAGCGGGAGGGCCAGGAATGAGCAGTTCTTC	CASSSSGRARNEQFF